In this sample, the clone carrying this T cell receptor beta chain turned up a few times. Germline V gene data show CDR1 as SGHDN and CDR2 as FVKESK. CDR3 length equals 14 residues. V trimming: 0 bases; J trimming: 8 bases; junction bases outside the gene matches: 4. These data come from a study of early T cells in non-severe SARS-CoV-2 infection. MiXCR was run by TCRdb on the 5' RACE reads, yielding one entry per CDR3 protein. The repertoire holds 60,000 to 65,000 distinct CDR3 sequences, 7% to 10% seen once, with 13% in the top ten. The chain joins TRBV14 to TRBJ2-1, with 7 bases aligning to TRBD2. The sample consisted of whole blood, taken at baseline. The clonotype was recovered from an adult who was a healthcare worker with PCR-confirmed SARS-CoV-2 infection or an uninfected control (not recorded which). The CDR3 DNA reads TGTGCCAGCAGCCAAGATTGGGGGAGGGATGAGCAGTTCTTC. Translated: CASSQDWGRDEQFF.